Following are 26 T cell receptor beta chains from one sample sequenced in a study of CD8 T cells in ankylosing spondylitis. TCRdb ran MiXCR on the 5' RACE reads and lists one entry per CDR3 protein. The data hold about 130,000 distinct CDR3 sequences, with approximately 14% observed a single time. The material sequenced was blood, either unsorted or a sorted T cell fraction (not recorded which). These receptors originate from a female donor with ankylosing spondylitis or in good health (not recorded which).

This clonotype has at least ten counts. This rearrangement joins TRBV6-4 to TRBJ2-1, with D perhaps being TRBD1 or TRBD2 (5 bases each). Germline CDR1 MRHNA, CDR2 SNTAGT. Trimming cost V 3 bases and J 0 bases, with 9 bases left between them. This CDR3 has 15 residues. As DNA, the CDR3 is TGTGCCAGCAGTGAGGGACCGGTCTCCTACAATGAGCAGTTCTTC. Translation: CASSEGPVSYNEQFF.

The CDR3 sequence: CASSYSRQSGETQYF. The CDR3 DNA follows: TGTGCCAGCAGTTACTCGAGGCAGTCCGGGGAGACCCAGTACTTC. This chain joins TRBV6-5 and TRBJ2-5; no firm D call. The CDR3 totals 15 residues. V was shortened by 0 bases and J by 5 bases, with 13 bases between the two germline ends. Germline V gene sequence: CDR1 MNHEY, CDR2 SVGAGI.

About this clonotype itself: The junction shows a germline mismatch at one end, possibly a read error. The V gene is TRBV20-1, the J gene TRBJ1-5; D unresolved. The CDR3 sequence is 14 residues long. The germline gives CDR1 DFQATT, CDR2 SNEGSKA (reference sequence). CDR3 sequence: CSARVRSSNQPQHF. The CDR3 DNA reads as TGCAGTGCTAGAGTACGCAGTAGCAATCAGCCCCAGCATTTC.

This clonotype was counted ten times or more. This chain uses TRBV29-1 with TRBJ2-1; D is unclear. The V end lost 6 bases, the J end lost 5 bases, and 5 bases lay between the germline ends. Germline assignment: CDR1 SQVTM and CDR2 ANQGSEA. The length of the CDR3 is 10 residues. The CDR3: CSVANNEQFF. As DNA, the CDR3 is TGCAGCGTCGCCAACAATGAGCAGTTCTTC.

This clonotype occurred many times. V usage is TRBV20-1 and J usage is TRBJ1-1, with 9 bases lining up with TRBD1. From germline, CDR1 is DFQATT and CDR2 SNEGSKA (reference sequence). This CDR3 has 13 amino acids. The J segment lost 4 bases and the V segment lost 6 bases, leaving 6 bases of the junction unmatched. For the CDR3, the DNA is TGCAGTGCCCCGGGACAGGGCCTCACTGAAGCTTTCTTT. It encodes CSAPGQGLTEAFF.

The rearrangement links TRBV30 to TRBJ1-4; perhaps TRBD1 as D (5 bases). The germline CDR1 and CDR2 sequences are GTSNPN and SVGIG (reference sequence). The CDR3 spans 14 residues. Trimming pared 2 bases from V and 7 bases from J, leaving 14 bases between. This CDR3 reads CAWSRDSKLEKLFF. The CDR3 nucleotides are TGTGCCTGGAGTAGAGACAGCAAACTTGAAAAACTGTTTTTT.

The chain employs TRBV12-3 or TRBV12-4 and TRBJ2-2; 9 bases align to TRBD1. CDR3 length equals 15 residues. The junction had 8 bases not matched to a gene; V was cut back by 6 bases and J by 6 bases. The CDR3 sequence is CASRGQGSRAGELFF. DNA of the CDR3: TGTGCCAGCAGGGGACAGGGATCGCGCGCCGGGGAGCTGTTTTTT.

This clonotype showed up just a few times. J is TRBJ1-3 and V is TRBV20-1, with a tentative D call TRBD1 (6 bases). Germline V gene data show CDR1 as DFQATT and CDR2 as SNEGSKA (reference sequence). V was trimmed by 0 bases and J by 0 bases, leaving 9 bases between them. The CDR3 covers 15 residues. The CDR3 DNA reads TGCAGTGCTAGAGATGGGGGGGCCTCTGGAAACACCATATATTTT. It codes for CSARDGGASGNTIYF.

This clonotype was detected only a few times. The rearrangement joins TRBV7-2 to TRBJ2-7; no definite D call. CDR1 is SGHTA, CDR2 FQGNSA, per germline. V was trimmed by 6 bases and J by 0 bases, leaving 9 bases between them. This CDR3 is 13 amino acids long. This CDR3 is CASSQQSSYEQYF. The CDR3 region has the DNA TGTGCCAGCAGTCAACAGAGCTCCTACGAGCAGTACTTC.

This clonotype occurred many times. The CDR3 region is CASSLVAGAETQYF. The CDR3 coding sequence is TGTGCCAGCAGCTTAGTAGCAGGGGCGGAGACCCAGTACTTC. The V gene is TRBV7-9, the J gene TRBJ2-5; D is perhaps TRBD1 (6 bases). CDR1 is SEHNR and CDR2 is FQNEAQ in the germline V gene (reference sequence). Trimming left V 1 base short and J 5 bases short, with 11 bases between. The CDR3 spans 14 residues.

The chain employs TRBV4-2 and TRBJ2-5; 7 bases map to TRBD2. The V segment lost 0 bases and the J segment 5 bases; nucleotides outside the gene matches: 3. The CDR3 consists of 14 residues. The germline V gene encodes CDR1 LGHNA and CDR2 YNFKEQ. The CDR3 region is CASSQETSRETQYF. CDR3 DNA sequence: TGTGCCAGCAGCCAAGAGACTAGCCGGGAGACCCAGTACTTC.

The chain carries TRBV11-2 and TRBJ1-4; 11 bases line up with TRBD1. This CDR3 spans 15 amino acids. CDR1 and CDR2 (germline): SGHAT, FQNNGV. V shed 7 bases, J shed 2 bases, and the junction held 3 bases outside the gene matches. CDR3 amino acids: CASKGQGGTNEKLFF. CDR3 bases: TGTGCCAGCAAGGGACAGGGGGGGACTAATGAAAAACTGTTTTTT.

The V gene is TRBV3-1, the J gene TRBJ2-1; D not resolved. The germline gives CDR1 LGHDT, CDR2 YNNKEL (reference sequence). This CDR3 has 16 amino acids. With 4 bases removed from V and 0 bases from J, the gap between germline ends came to 13 bases. CDR3 residues: CASSLLPPASYNEQFF. The CDR3 DNA follows: TGTGCCAGCAGCCTCCTCCCCCCCGCCTCCTACAATGAGCAGTTCTTC.

In this sample, this clonotype turned up many times. V usage is TRBV20-1 and J usage is TRBJ2-3; 10 bases align to TRBD1. V was pared by 2 bases and J by 5 bases, with 10 bases of the junction left unmatched. This CDR3 is 16 amino acids long. Germline CDR1 reads DFQATT; CDR2 reads SNEGSKA (reference sequence). The CDR3 bases are TGCAGTGCTAGACCTACGGACAGGGGGGGTGTAGATACGCAGTATTTT. Translated: CSARPTDRGGVDTQYF.

The table lists this clonotype with many counts. The V and J genes are TRBV6-5 and TRBJ2-3, with D perhaps matching TRBD2 (6 bases). This CDR3 has 15 amino acids. CDR1 and CDR2 from the germline V gene are MNHEY and SVGAGI. V gave up 1 base and J gave up 5 bases, with 13 bases separating them. CDR3 in DNA: TGTGCCAGCAGTTACTATGTGGGAGGAGAAGATACGCAGTATTTT. It codes for CASSYYVGGEDTQYF.

There are a few counts of this clonotype. The chain has TRBV2 and TRBJ1-2; no clear D. Germline lookup yields CDR1 SNHLY and CDR2 FYNNEI. This CDR3 comprises 16 residues. V was shortened by 2 bases and J by 0 bases, with 13 bases between the two germline ends. The CDR3 coding sequence is TGTGCCAGCAGTGAAAGTCGGGCCAGCTCTAACTATGGCTACACCTTC. This sequence encodes CASSESRASSNYGYTF.

This sequence joins TRBV5-1 and TRBJ2-1; D is uncertain. This CDR3 is built from 12 residues. Germline V CDR1 and CDR2: SGHRS, YFSETQ. Trimming took 2 bases from V and 9 from J, leaving 9 bases between them. The CDR3, as DNA: TGCGCCAGCAGCTTTACCACATCTGAGCAGTTCTTC. The encoded protein is CASSFTTSEQFF.

This clonotype was observed a handful of times. The rearrangement joins TRBV14 to TRBJ2-7; no clear D. Germline V gives CDR1 SGHDN, CDR2 FVKESK. The CDR3 runs 13 residues. The V end lost 0 bases, the J end lost 5 bases, and 8 bases lay between the germline ends. CDR3 sequence reads: CASSQDKGNEQYF. The CDR3 bases are TGTGCCAGCAGCCAAGATAAGGGTAACGAGCAGTACTTC. Complete variable domain (other parts from reference TRBV14 and TRBJ2-7): EAGVTQFPSHSVIEKGQTVTLRCDPISGHDNLYWYRRVMGKEIKFLLHFVKESKQDESGMPNNRFLAERTGGTYSTLKVQPAELEDSGVYFCASSQDKGNEQYFGPGTRLTVT.

The chain has TRBV20-1 and TRBJ2-1, with 11 bases that match TRBD2. There are 16 residues in the CDR3. The V gene's germline CDR1 is DFQATT and CDR2 SNEGSKA (reference sequence). With 3 bases clipped from V and 4 bases from J, the junction kept 8 bases outside the gene matches. The CDR3 loop reads CSARDSGGARYNEQFF. Written as DNA, the CDR3 is TGCAGTGCTAGGGATAGCGGGGGGGCGAGATACAATGAGCAGTTCTTC.

The CDR3 sequence: CASSSLEGAVEQYF. In DNA, the CDR3 is TGCGCCAGCAGCTCCCTGGAGGGGGCAGTCGAGCAGTACTTC. The chain uses TRBV5-1 and TRBJ2-7, with a tentative D call TRBD1 (7 bases). Trimming shortened V by 3 bases and J by 6 bases, and 16 bases separated the two germline ends. Germline loops: CDR1 SGHRS, CDR2 YFSETQ. The CDR3 is made up of 14 amino acids.

The chain recombines TRBV28 with TRBJ1-6; D uncertain. Trimming left V 5 bases short and J 10 bases short, with 15 bases between. This CDR3 region has 14 residues. Germline lookup yields CDR1 MDHEN and CDR2 SYDVKM. CDR3 loop: CASSPGIILSPLHF. The CDR3 nucleotides read TGTGCCAGCAGTCCTGGGATTATACTCTCACCCCTCCACTTT.

As for this clonotype: This may stem from a read error, because a much larger clone lies one nucleotide away. The chain joins TRBV12-3 or TRBV12-4 to TRBJ2-5; D is ambiguous. V dropped 6 bases and J dropped 3 bases, with 14 bases sitting between them. The CDR3 runs 14 residues. This chain's CDR3 is CASSPLGQKETQYF. In DNA, the CDR3 is TGTGCCAGCAGCCCCCTGGGCCAGAAAGAGACCCAGTACTTC.

This clonotype has more than one count but fewer than ten. This chain joins TRBV7-3 and TRBJ2-1; possibly TRBD2 for D (5 bases). The germline V and J ends were trimmed by 5 bases and 0 bases, with 11 bases remaining between them. The germline gives CDR1 SGHTA, CDR2 FQGTGA. This CDR3 is 15 amino acids long. CDR3 coding DNA: TGTGCCAGCAGCAAAACGGGGAGCTCCTACAATGAGCAGTTCTTC. Its translation is CASSKTGSSYNEQFF.

This clonotype was counted between two and nine times. This chain connects TRBV7-8 to TRBJ2-3; 8 positions agree with TRBD2. After removal of 5 bases from V and 4 bases from J, the junction contained 8 bases not matched to a gene. The CDR3 is 15 residues long. Germline loops: CDR1 SGHVS, CDR2 FQNEAQ. The CDR3 region has the DNA TGTGCCAGCAGCCCGGAGCGGGGGAAGGCAGATACGCAGTATTTT. This gives the protein CASSPERGKADTQYF.

The J gene is TRBJ2-1, the V gene TRBV5-1, with TRBD2 matching over 9 bases. Germline lookup yields CDR1 SGHRS and CDR2 YFSETQ. The CDR3 sequence is 14 residues long. V shed 4 bases, J shed 3 bases, and the junction held 2 bases outside the gene matches. The DNA of the CDR3 is TGCGCCAGCAGCGGGCGGGAGGGCTACAATGAGCAGTTCTTC. This sequence encodes CASSGREGYNEQFF.

This clonotype was recorded many times. The J gene is TRBJ2-3, the V gene TRBV7-2; TRBD2 is a possible D gene (5 bases). The germline gives CDR1 SGHTA, CDR2 FQGNSA. V was clipped by 5 bases and J by 4 bases, with 22 bases between them. The CDR3 contains 17 residues. The CDR3 region has the DNA TGTGCCAGCAGCCCCCGAGCGCGGGCGGGTGGCGCAGATACGCAGTATTTT. This gives the protein CASSPRARAGGADTQYF.